These 30 T cell receptor beta chains originate from one sample sequenced in a study of T cell changes during pregnancy in multiple sclerosis. The table came from immunoSEQ multiplex PCR; TCRdb's copy has only in-frame clones and leaves some out. The sample lists about 12,000 clones, around 94% occurring once. The sequences come from CD4+ T cells from peripheral blood mononuclear cells, collected before pregnancy. The receptors come from a female donor with multiple sclerosis, enrolled in a pregnancy study.

This clone was observed a few times. V usage is TRBV5-4 and J usage is TRBJ2-2; weak D call: TRBD1 (6 bases). The CDR3 has 15 residues. Germline assignment: CDR1 SGHNT and CDR2 YYREEE (reference sequence). V was clipped by 2 bases and J by 1 base, with 9 bases between them. In nucleotides, the CDR3 is TGTGCCAGCAGCTTAGGGGACAAGAACACCGGGGAGCTGTTTTTT. Encoded protein: CASSLGDKNTGELFF.

The CDR3 protein is CASSFIAGEYNEQFF. CDR3 nucleotide sequence: TGTGCCAGCAGCTTTATAGCGGGGGAGTACAATGAGCAGTTCTTC. The chain recombines TRBV7-2 with TRBJ2-1; 9 positions agree with TRBD2. CDR1 and CDR2 from the germline V gene are SGHTA and FQGNSA. This CDR3 region has 15 residues. The junction had 4 bases not matched to a gene; V was cut back by 3 bases and J by 4 bases.

This clone was counted once. V and J are TRBV9 and TRBJ1-2; 7 nucleotides align to TRBD1. CDR3 length: 15 residues. Trimming took 2 bases from V and 1 from J; bases not matched to a gene: 5. In germline, CDR1 is SGDLS, CDR2 YYNGEE. For the CDR3, the DNA is TGTGCCAGCAGCGTCGACAGGGACCTTAACTATGGCTACACCTTC. Translation: CASSVDRDLNYGYTF.

V and J are TRBV4-2 and TRBJ2-1; D may be TRBD1 (6 bases). The CDR3 extends over 15 amino acids. Germline lookup yields CDR1 LGHNA and CDR2 YNFKEQ. Trimming removed 0 bases at V and 5 bases at J, with 11 bases between. DNA for the CDR3: TGTGCCAGCAGCCAAGAATGGGACATCGACAATGAGCAGTTCTTC. Translated, it gives CASSQEWDIDNEQFF.

V usage is TRBV10-3 and J usage is TRBJ1-5; D is unclear. V was pared by 8 bases and J by 5 bases, with 13 bases between. Germline CDR1 is ENHRY and CDR2 is SYGVKD. This CDR3 has 13 residues. The CDR3 nucleotides read TGTGCCATCGGATCCGGGGAGTATCAGCCCCAGCATTTT. Translated: CAIGSGEYQPQHF.

The chain recombines TRBV7-8 with TRBJ1-1, with 7 bases that match TRBD1. Germline CDR1 reads SGHVS; CDR2 reads FQNEAQ. The CDR3 has 14 residues. V trimming: 3 bases; J trimming: 8 bases; junction bases outside the gene matches: 9. The CDR3: CASSFRTGDMEAFF. For the CDR3, the DNA is TGTGCCAGCAGCTTTCGAACAGGGGATATGGAAGCTTTCTTT.

The J gene is TRBJ2-6, the V gene TRBV9, with D unclear. V was cut by 0 bases and J by 0 bases, with 4 bases left in between. The CDR3 totals 15 residues. Germline V CDR1 and CDR2: SGDLS, YYNGEE. As DNA, the CDR3 is TGTGCCAGCAGCGTAGCCCACTCTGGGGCCAACGTCCTGACTTTC. This translates into CASSVAHSGANVLTF.

V usage is TRBV9 and J usage is TRBJ2-1, with 13 bases identical to TRBD2. Unmatched junction bases numbered 9, after V lost 4 bases and J lost 8 bases. Germline CDR1 and CDR2: SGDLS and YYNGEE. CDR3 length: 16 residues. The CDR3 region has the DNA TGTGCCAGCAGCCTAAGACTAGCGGGGGGATACGATGAGCAGTTCTTC. Amino acids: CASSLRLAGGYDEQFF.

This rearrangement joins TRBV5-5 to TRBJ1-6; D may be TRBD1 (6 bases). The CDR3 has 14 amino acids. Trimming took off 0 bases at V and 9 bases at J, with 10 bases between the two ends. Germline CDR1 and CDR2: SGHKS and YYEKEE (reference sequence). The CDR3 reads CASSLEQGRSPLHF. The CDR3 coding sequence is TGTGCCAGCAGCTTGGAACAGGGACGTTCACCCCTCCACTTT. The full variable domain, completed using reference TRBV5-5 and TRBJ1-6, is DAGVTQSPTHLIKTRGQQVTLRCSPISGHKSVSWYQQVLGQGPQFIFQYYEKEERGRGNFPDRFSARQFPNYSSELNVNALLLGDSALYLCASSLEQGRSPLHFGNGTRLTVT.

The chain recombines TRBV19 with TRBJ2-1; TRBD1 matches at 7 bases. Trimming took 5 bases from V and 6 from J; bases not matched to a gene: 7. This CDR3 region has 14 residues. Germline values: CDR1 LNHDA, CDR2 SQIVND (reference sequence). The CDR3 DNA reads as TGTGCCAGTAGTTGGGACAGCGACGTCAATGAGCAGTTCTTC. As protein: CASSWDSDVNEQFF.

The chain carries TRBV11-2 and TRBJ1-2; D ambiguous. Germline CDR1 reads SGHAT; CDR2 reads FQNNGV. Trimming left V 8 bases short and J 5 bases short, with 12 bases between. The CDR3 runs 12 residues. CDR3 sequence: CASLSVQYGYTF. The CDR3 nucleotides read TGTGCCAGCCTGAGTGTTCAATATGGCTACACCTTC.

The CDR3 protein is CASSSQGAIQPQHF. CDR3 sequence (DNA): TGTGCCAGCAGCTCACAGGGGGCAATTCAGCCCCAGCATTTT. The genes are TRBV6-6 and TRBJ1-5; TRBD1 aligns across 9 bases. In germline, CDR1 is MNHNY, CDR2 SVGAGI (reference sequence). The CDR3 covers 14 residues. With V trimmed by 6 bases and J by 6 bases, 6 bases remained unmatched.

The chain carries TRBV7-9 and TRBJ2-5, with a weak D call TRBD1 (5 bases). This CDR3 spans 13 amino acids. With 5 bases removed from V and 2 bases from J, the gap between germline ends came to 9 bases. Germline loops: CDR1 SEHNR, CDR2 FQNEAQ (reference sequence). The CDR3 nucleotides are TGTGCCAGCAGCGTCCAGGGTCAAGAGACCCAGTACTTC. Translating it yields CASSVQGQETQYF.

The chain combines TRBV7-8 with TRBJ2-5; 8 bases align to TRBD1. V trimming: 2 bases; J trimming: 5 bases; junction bases outside the gene matches: 7. The CDR3 has 15 amino acids. Germline CDR1 and CDR2: SGHVS and FQNEAQ. As DNA, the CDR3 is TGTGCCAGCAGCTTATCTTCAGGGGGCGCTGAGACCCAGTACTTC. It is translated as CASSLSSGGAETQYF.

The chain links TRBV5-1 to TRBJ1-4; weak D call: TRBD1 (5 bases). This CDR3 is 14 amino acids long. V shed 3 bases and J shed 3 bases, with 9 bases lying between them. CDR1 is SGHRS and CDR2 is YFSETQ in the germline V gene. The CDR3 spells CASSSGQANEKLFF. In nucleotides, the CDR3 is TGCGCCAGCAGCTCTGGACAAGCTAATGAAAAACTGTTTTTT.

V and J are TRBV27 and TRBJ2-1; the match to TRBD2 covers 10 bases. V lost 4 bases and J lost 2; bases outside the gene matches: 2. CDR1 is MNHEY and CDR2 is SMNVEV in the germline V gene (reference sequence). The CDR3 length is 15 residues. Here the CDR3 reads CASSSSGGAYNEQFF. In nucleotides, the CDR3 is TGTGCCAGCAGTTCGAGCGGGGGGGCCTACAATGAGCAGTTCTTC.

The gene calls are TRBV6-5 and TRBJ2-7; 9 bases agree with TRBD1. V trimming: 5 bases; J trimming: 2 bases; junction bases outside the gene matches: 7. The CDR3 totals 15 residues. Germline CDR1 MNHEY, CDR2 SVGAGI. The DNA of the CDR3 is TGTGCCAGCAGTCTACAGGGGGCCATGACCTACGAGCAGTACTTC. This sequence encodes CASSLQGAMTYEQYF.

The rearrangement links TRBV4-2 to TRBJ2-1; 9 bases agree with TRBD2. There are 16 residues in the CDR3. Germline V lookup: CDR1 LGHNA, CDR2 YNFKEQ. Trimming at V came to 4 bases and at J to 8 bases, leaving 12 bases not matched to a gene. For the CDR3, the DNA is TGTGCCAGCAGCCCGGTAGGGCGGGGGGGAGTGTATGAGCAGTTCTTC. This encodes CASSPVGRGGVYEQFF.

In DNA, the CDR3 is TGTGCCAGCAGTGGGGGAAGGGGGCGAAGAGGCACTGAAGCTTTCTTT. Translation: CASSGGRGRRGTEAFF. V is TRBV6-1 and J is TRBJ1-1; TRBD1 matches at 7 bases. The germline V gene encodes CDR1 MNHNS and CDR2 SASEGT. V lost 4 bases and J lost 4; bases outside the gene matches: 12. The CDR3 extends over 16 amino acids.

The CDR3 spells CASSLVVRTKDYGYTF. The CDR3 nucleotides read TGTGCCAGCAGCTTAGTTGTCCGGACAAAGGATTATGGCTACACCTTC. The V call is TRBV7-2, the J call TRBJ1-2, with a weak D call TRBD1 (5 bases). V dropped 1 base and J dropped 5 bases, with 17 bases sitting between them. Per germline, CDR1 SGHTA and CDR2 FQGNSA. CDR3 size: 16 residues.

The chain couples TRBV10-1 to TRBJ2-2; D may be TRBD2 (6 bases). Germline CDR1 and CDR2: WNHNN and SYGVQD (reference sequence). CDR3 size: 14 residues. V was pared by 7 bases and J by 4 bases, with 13 bases between. CDR3 coding DNA: TGCGCCAGCAAGGAGGGTTTGGGCACCGGGGAGCTGTTTTTT. Amino acid sequence: CASKEGLGTGELFF.

The CDR3 nucleotides read TGTGCCAGCAGTTACTCGGCATGGGACAGGTCCTATGGCTACACCTTC. As protein: CASSYSAWDRSYGYTF. The J gene is TRBJ1-2, the V gene TRBV6-5, with 8 bases matching TRBD1. Trimming cost V 0 bases and J 4 bases; bases outside gene matches: 7. From germline, CDR1 is MNHEY and CDR2 SVGAGI. The CDR3 contains 16 residues.

This chain links TRBV19 with TRBJ1-1; TRBD1 is a possible D gene (5 bases). The ends were cut back, 9 bases at V and 0 bases at J, with 20 bases in the middle. Germline V lookup: CDR1 LNHDA, CDR2 SQIVND (reference sequence). CDR3 length equals 16 residues. The CDR3 nucleotides read TGTGCCAGCACAATCCGGGGGAGGGGCTTGAACACTGAAGCTTTCTTT. Amino acid sequence: CASTIRGRGLNTEAFF.

V is TRBV15 and J is TRBJ1-4; D might be TRBD1 (6 bases). Germline V gene lookup returns CDR1 LNHNV and CDR2 YYDKDF (reference sequence). V lost 4 bases and J lost 5, with 11 bases in between. The CDR3 spans 14 residues. The chain's CDR3 is CATSTSGANEKLFF. CDR3 DNA sequence: TGTGCCACCAGCACCTCAGGGGCCAATGAAAAACTGTTTTTT.

The chain uses TRBV6-1 and TRBJ2-5, with 7 nucleotides matching TRBD2. V trimming: 4 bases; J trimming: 5 bases; junction bases outside the gene matches: 10. This CDR3 region has 15 residues. Per germline, CDR1 MNHNS and CDR2 SASEGT. In DNA, the CDR3 is TGTGCCAGCAGTGGACTAGCAGAGGCGTGGGAGACCCAGTACTTC. This translates into CASSGLAEAWETQYF.

The genes are TRBV10-3 and TRBJ2-5, with 8 bases aligning to TRBD1. Germline CDR1 is ENHRY and CDR2 is SYGVKD. The junction had 9 bases not matched to a gene; V was cut back by 2 bases and J by 7 bases. The CDR3 length is 15 residues. The CDR3 DNA reads TGTGCCATCAGTGAGCAGACAGGGGCCGAGGGGACCCAGTACTTC. Its protein is CAISEQTGAEGTQYF.

The chain uses TRBV19 and TRBJ1-1, with D uncertain. V was cut by 7 bases and J by 7 bases, with 22 bases left in between. The CDR3 loop spans 15 amino acids. Germline CDR1 and CDR2: LNHDA and SQIVND (reference sequence). The CDR3 DNA reads TGTGCCAGTACTAAAACTTGGGGAGCAACGGGTGAAGCTTTCTTT. Amino acids: CASTKTWGATGEAFF.

The count of this clone is one. The chain uses TRBV2 and TRBJ1-4; D ambiguous. The CDR3 is 15 residues long. Germline CDR1 SNHLY, CDR2 FYNNEI. The V end lost 6 bases, the J end lost 3 bases, and 14 bases lay between the germline ends. The CDR3 nucleotides read TGTGCCAGCAGGTATTGGGCAGTTCCTAATGAAAAACTGTTTTTT. Translating it yields CASRYWAVPNEKLFF. Using reference TRBV2 and TRBJ1-4 for the parts outside the CDR3, the full variable domain is EPEVTQTPSHQVTQMGQEVILRCVPISNHLYFYWYRQILGQKVEFLVSFYNNEISEKSEIFDDQFSVERPDGSNFTLKIRSTKLEDSAMYFCASRYWAVPNEKLFFGSGTQLSVL.

The J gene is TRBJ2-7, the V gene TRBV6-5; TRBD1 agrees at 8 bases. With V trimmed by 5 bases and J by 3 bases, 6 bases remained unmatched. Germline CDR1 reads MNHEY; CDR2 reads SVGAGI. The CDR3 totals 14 residues. DNA for the CDR3: TGTGCCAGCAGTCCTGACAGGGGTTACTACGAGCAGTACTTC. Its protein is CASSPDRGYYEQYF.

The gene calls are TRBV5-1 and TRBJ2-3, with 7 positions matching TRBD1. The V and J ends lost 8 bases and 2 bases, in that order; junction bases with no gene match: 11. Germline V gene data show CDR1 as SGHRS and CDR2 as YFSETQ. CDR3 length: 15 amino acids. The CDR3 nucleotides are TGCGCCAGTAAGGGGGCGGGCGAAATCACAGATACGCAGTATTTT. It codes for CASKGAGEITDTQYF.